Reported below is one T cell receptor beta chain. No cognate antigen has been identified for it. Base quality data are lacking; no much larger clone is found one base away. This sample was taken from a study of CD8 T cells in Susac syndrome (dated by TCRdb to about 2019). Describing the broader study: Whether CD8+ T cell activation and differentiation in Susac syndrome was antigen driven was tested using repertoire sequencing. Clonality of the CD8+ T cell repertoire was compared between eleven to twelve healthy donors, roughly 14 Susac syndrome patients and roughly 15 multiple sclerosis patients.

The paper's findings and limits, for the study overall: The number of individuals in the TCR sequencing and HLA analysis was recognized as being relatively small.

High-throughput TCR beta sequencing profiled peripheral blood CD8+ and CD4+ T cells from healthy donors, Susac syndrome patients and multiple sclerosis patients. Healthy donors were age- and sex-matched controls. Bulk CD8+ and CD4+ T cells were purified by magnetic negative isolation, while CD8+ TEMRA cells were enriched using FACS. Blood was collected in EDTA tubes and processed within 24 hours, with PBMCs isolated through density gradient centrifugation. PBMCs intended for TCR sequencing were cryopreserved in liquid nitrogen and thawed later in a water bath at 37 degrees C. The sorted or isolated CD4+, CD8+ and CD8+ TEMRA cells had a purity of 90% or higher. RNA was extracted with the RNeasy kit and roughly 0.5 to 1 ug was reverse transcribed using random hexamers. The immunoSEQ multiplex PCR assay, covering 54 Vbeta and 13 Jbeta segments, was used to amplify TCR beta CDR3 regions. Bias from PCR amplification was corrected by using a synthetic template baseline for primer optimization and for computational correction. The paper's processing steps were these. Only productive sequences were kept, with reads annotated to V, D and J genes according to IMGT and analyzed in immunoSEQ Analyzer. To calculate clonality, Shannon entropy was normalized by log2 of the number of productive unique sequences and then subtracted from one. Public and private clones were assessed among the 100 most prevalent clones of each patient and control. Clones were defined as Susac-specific when absent from the healthy and MS cohorts, from fewer than 1,200 published viral clones and from other ImmuneACCESS disease sequences. TCRdb redid the processing of the public reads, applying fastp at Q25 and MiXCR, and retained in-frame beta chains. Merged by CDR3 protein, the rows form single entries marked with the most common genes and DNA. The V and J calls and clone size are TCRdb's, not the authors'. This sample lists approximately 140,000 distinct CDR3 sequences; 94% were detected once. The ten largest clones take up approximately 0.25% of the sample.

What was sequenced was CD8+ T cells from PBMCs. The TCR comes from a human donor in good health.

The nucleotides are TGTGCCAGCAGTCGGGCGACTGAAGCTTTCTTT. Its translation reads: CASSRATEAFF. Recombination linked TRBV28 to TRBJ1-1, with an unclear D gene assignment. There are 11 amino acids in the CDR3, from cysteine to phenylalanine inclusive. Of the read, only the CDR3 DNA is kept; its 33 bases are in frame from base 1. V loses 5 bases of germline sequence and J loses 5 bases, and the interval between the two ends is 6 bases. Based on the germline V gene, the CDR1 and CDR2 sequences are MDHEN and SYDVKM.